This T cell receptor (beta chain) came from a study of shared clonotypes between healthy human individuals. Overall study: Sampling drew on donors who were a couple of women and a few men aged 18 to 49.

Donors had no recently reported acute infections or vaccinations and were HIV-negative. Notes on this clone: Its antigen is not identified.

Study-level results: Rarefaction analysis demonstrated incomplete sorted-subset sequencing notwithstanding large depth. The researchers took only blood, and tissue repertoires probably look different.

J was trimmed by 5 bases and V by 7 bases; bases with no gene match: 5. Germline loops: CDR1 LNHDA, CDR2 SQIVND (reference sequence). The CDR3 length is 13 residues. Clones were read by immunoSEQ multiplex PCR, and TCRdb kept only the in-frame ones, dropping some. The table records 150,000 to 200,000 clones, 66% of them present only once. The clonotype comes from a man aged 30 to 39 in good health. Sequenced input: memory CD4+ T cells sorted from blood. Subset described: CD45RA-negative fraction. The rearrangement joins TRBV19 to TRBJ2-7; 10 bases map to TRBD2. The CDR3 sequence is CASMRTSGNEQYF. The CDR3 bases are TGTGCCAGTATGCGCACTAGCGGGAACGAGCAGTACTTC.